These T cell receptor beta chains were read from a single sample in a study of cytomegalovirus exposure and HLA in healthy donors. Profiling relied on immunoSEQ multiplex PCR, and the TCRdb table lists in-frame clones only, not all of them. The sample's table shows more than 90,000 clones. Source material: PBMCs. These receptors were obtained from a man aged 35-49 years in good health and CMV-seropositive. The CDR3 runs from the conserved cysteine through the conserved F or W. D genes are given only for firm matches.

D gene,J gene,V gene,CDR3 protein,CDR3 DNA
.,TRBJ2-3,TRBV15,CATSGQGTDTQYF,TGTGCCACCAGCGGGCAGGGGACAGATACGCAGTATTTT
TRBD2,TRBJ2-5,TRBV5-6,CASSLWRLAGDSGETQYF,TGTGCCAGCAGCTTGTGGAGACTAGCGGGAGATAGCGGAGAGACCCAGTACTTC
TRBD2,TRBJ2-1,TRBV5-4,CASSPYGGSVVNEQFF,TGTGCCAGCAGCCCTTATGGCGGGAGTGTCGTAAATGAGCAGTTCTTC
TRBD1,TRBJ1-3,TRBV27,CASSAWTGSSSGNTIYF,TGTGCCAGCAGTGCCTGGACAGGATCCAGCTCTGGAAACACCATATATTTT
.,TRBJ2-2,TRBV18,CASMGTGTITGELFF,TGTGCCAGCATGGGTACGGGAACGATCACCGGGGAGCTGTTTTTT
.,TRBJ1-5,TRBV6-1,CASSELGEGISNQPQHF,TGTGCCAGCAGTGAATTGGGCGAAGGCATCAGCAATCAGCCCCAGCATTTT
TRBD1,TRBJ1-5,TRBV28,CASSDTRDRGKSNQPQHF,TGTGCCAGCAGTGACACCCGGGACAGGGGAAAAAGCAATCAGCCCCAGCATTTT
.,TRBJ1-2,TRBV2,CASSEGARGAGGYTF,TGTGCCAGCAGTGAAGGGGCACGGGGGGCTGGTGGCTACACCTTC
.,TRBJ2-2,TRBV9,CASSFRLAGELFF,TGTGCCAGCAGCTTCCGGTTGGCCGGGGAGCTGTTTTTT
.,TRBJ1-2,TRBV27,CASSPRQDGLGWYGYTF,TGTGCCAGCAGTCCAAGACAGGATGGCCTAGGATGGTATGGCTACACCTTC
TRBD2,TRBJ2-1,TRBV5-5,CASSLALEVAGDNYNEQFF,TGTGCCAGCAGCTTGGCCTTGGAGGTAGCGGGAGATAACTACAATGAGCAGTTCTTC
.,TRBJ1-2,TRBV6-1,CASSPRSNYGYTF,TGTGCCAGCAGCCCTAGATCTAACTATGGCTACACCTTC
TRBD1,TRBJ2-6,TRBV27,CASKLDRALSGANVLTF,TGTGCCAGTAAGTTGGACAGGGCCCTCTCTGGGGCCAACGTCCTGACTTTC
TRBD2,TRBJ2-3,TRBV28,CASSPELAGGRDTQYF,TGTGCCAGCAGTCCGGAGTTAGCGGGAGGAAGAGATACGCAGTATTTT
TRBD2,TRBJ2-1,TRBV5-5,CASSFGLAGVEQFF,TGTGCCAGCAGCTTCGGACTAGCGGGAGTTGAGCAGTTCTTC
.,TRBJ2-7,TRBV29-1,CSVERRAGSSYEQYF,TGCAGCGTTGAACGTCGAGCGGGTAGCTCCTACGAGCAGTACTTC
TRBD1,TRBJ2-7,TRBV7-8,CASSPTRTGVFYEQYF,TGTGCCAGCAGCCCTACGAGGACAGGGGTATTCTACGAGCAGTACTTC
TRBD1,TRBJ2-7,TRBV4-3,CASSQDIGGVYEQYF,TGCGCCAGCAGCCAAGATATAGGGGGCGTTTACGAGCAGTACTTC
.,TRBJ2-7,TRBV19,CATRSGSNGLREQYF,TGTGCCACCCGGTCCGGGAGTAATGGTCTGCGCGAGCAGTACTTC
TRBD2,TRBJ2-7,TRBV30,CAWSVPPGTSGLGEQYF,TGTGCCTGGAGTGTACCGCCCGGGACTAGCGGGCTTGGCGAGCAGTACTTC
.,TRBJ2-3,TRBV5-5,CASRGAPSTDTQYF,TGTGCCAGCAGAGGAGCTCCTAGCACAGATACGCAGTATTTT
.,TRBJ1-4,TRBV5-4,CASSLAGGGEKLFF,TGTGCCAGCAGCTTGGCCGGAGGAGGTGAAAAACTGTTTTTT
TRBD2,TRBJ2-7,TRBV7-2,CASSKGLAGTGYEQYF,TGTGCCAGCAGCAAAGGACTAGCGGGGACAGGCTACGAGCAGTACTTC
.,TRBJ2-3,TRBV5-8,CASSLPPTDTQYF,TGTGCCAGCAGCTTGCCCCCGACAGATACGCAGTATTTT
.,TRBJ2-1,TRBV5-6,CATREMGYNEQFF,TGTGCCACCCGGGAGATGGGCTACAATGAGCAGTTCTTC
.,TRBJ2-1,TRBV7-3,CASSFQPGARYNEQFF,TGTGCCAGCAGCTTTCAACCGGGAGCACGTTACAATGAGCAGTTCTTC
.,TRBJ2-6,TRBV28,CASSSGRGAGANVLTF,TGTGCCAGCAGTTCAGGGCGAGGTGCTGGGGCCAACGTCCTGACTTTC
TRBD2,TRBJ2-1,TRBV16,CASSSSGRGALKDNEQFF,TGTGCCAGCAGCTCTTCAGGGAGGGGAGCGCTCAAGGACAATGAGCAGTTCTTC
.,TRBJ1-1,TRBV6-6,CATQFTTEAFF,TGTGCCACCCAGTTCACCACTGAAGCTTTCTTT
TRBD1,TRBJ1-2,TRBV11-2,CASSLDYGQARGYGYTF,TGTGCCAGCAGCTTAGATTATGGACAGGCGCGGGGTTATGGCTACACCTTC
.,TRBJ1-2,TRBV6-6,CASSSVDQGRYGYTF,TGTGCCAGCAGTTCCGTCGATCAGGGGCGCTATGGCTACACCTTC
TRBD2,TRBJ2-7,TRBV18,CASSPKGLAGRYEQYF,TGTGCCAGCTCACCAAAGGGGCTAGCGGGAAGGTACGAGCAGTACTTC
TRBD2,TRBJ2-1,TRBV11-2,CASSFQRGSYNEQFF,TGTGCCAGCAGCTTCCAGCGGGGCTCCTACAATGAGCAGTTCTTC
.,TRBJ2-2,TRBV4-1,CASSPLPFRELFF,TGCGCCAGCAGCCCCCTACCCTTCAGGGAGCTGTTTTTT
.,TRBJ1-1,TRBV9,CASSVGDNFWEAFF,TGTGCCAGCAGCGTAGGGGACAACTTTTGGGAAGCTTTCTTT
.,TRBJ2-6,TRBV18,CASSRPGTSGANVLTF,TGTGCCAGCTCCCGACCTGGGACATCCGGGGCCAACGTCCTGACTTTC
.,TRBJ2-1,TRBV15,CATSQDSKNEQFF,TGTGCCACCAGCCAGGACAGCAAGAATGAGCAGTTCTTC
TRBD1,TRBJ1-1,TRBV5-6,CASSTGQGATNTEAFF,TGTGCCAGCAGCACGGGACAGGGAGCCACTAACACTGAAGCTTTCTTT
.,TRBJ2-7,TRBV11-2,CASSLSDRGYEQYF,TGTGCCAGCAGCTTAAGCGATCGCGGCTACGAGCAGTACTTC
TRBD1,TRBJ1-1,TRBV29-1,CSVSVIQGTEAFF,TGCAGCGTATCAGTAATACAGGGGACTGAAGCTTTCTTT
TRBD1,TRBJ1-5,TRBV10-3,CAISEYRDRGRGQPQHF,TGTGCCATCAGTGAGTACCGGGACAGGGGGCGCGGACAGCCCCAGCATTTT